Sequencing of this TCR beta chain was carried out in a study of beta chain features in type 1 diabetes. The study's findings and limits: Patients' naive, central memory and regulatory TCRB repertoires appeared more alike than those of healthy donors.

Germline V gene sequence: CDR1 LNHNV, CDR2 YYDKDF (reference sequence). Trimming removed 1 base from V and 8 bases from J, with 8 bases in between. This CDR3 spans 12 amino acids. Expressed TCRB transcripts were sequenced, since all the RNA that had been isolated was reverse transcribed. TCRdb's table, derived via immunoSEQ multiplex PCR, lists solely in-frame clones and lacks some. This sample has about 620,000 clones, with roughly 15% found just once. This clone was counted a few times. Its specificity is not known. The TCR comes from a man aged 18 to 29 in good health. The V call is TRBV15, the J call TRBJ1-1; D is undetermined. Sequencing was carried out using naive CD4+ T cells from blood. The CDR3 loop is CATSRVAEEAFF. In DNA form, the CDR3 reads TGTGCCACCAGCAGAGTAGCCGAGGAAGCTTTCTTT.